These 3 T cell receptor beta chains originate from one sample sequenced in a study of siplizumab effects on memory and regulatory T cells. The protocol was immunoSEQ multiplex PCR, while the TCRdb copy is restricted to in-frame clones and leaves out a portion. The profile shows about 72,000 clones, about 89% of them singletons. Sequenced sample: CD8+ T cells sorted from blood. All receptors derive from a human donor in good health.

The chain joins TRBV9 to TRBJ2-1; 8 nucleotides agree with TRBD2. The CDR3 spans 14 residues. CDR1 is SGDLS and CDR2 is YYNGEE in the germline V gene. Trimming cost V 3 bases and J 3 bases; bases outside gene matches: 2. CDR3 nucleotide sequence: TGTGCCAGCAGCGATAGCGGGGACTACAATGAGCAGTTCTTC. The encoded protein is CASSDSGDYNEQFF.

This clone was found once. Germline is not matched at one junction end, which may reflect a read error. V and J are TRBV5-5 and TRBJ1-1; no reliable D call. The CDR3 consists of 12 residues. Germline V gives CDR1 SGHKS, CDR2 YYEKEE (reference sequence). The CDR3 here is CAGSPTNTEAFF. DNA for the CDR3: TGTGCCGGCAGCCCTACGAACACTGAAGCTTTCTTT.

The chain links TRBV6-4 to TRBJ1-6; D remains ambiguous. The CDR3 contains 14 residues. CDR1 MRHNA and CDR2 SNTAGT come from the germline V gene. V shed 2 bases and J shed 9 bases, with 11 bases lying between them. Here the CDR3 DNA reads TGTGCCAGCAGTGACGGTCGGGTCGCTTCACCCCTCCACTTT. Amino acid sequence: CASSDGRVASPLHF.